Shown below are 7 T cell receptor beta chains from a single sample sequenced in a study of blood T cell repertoires in COVID-19. This table comes from immunoSEQ multiplex PCR, and its TCRdb copy is limited to in-frame clones, with some not included. The data hold 120,000 or so clones, with around 88% observed a single time. The specimen was peripheral blood. Source of these receptors: a man aged 80 or over with active or convalescent COVID-19.

The chain is built from TRBV11-2 and TRBJ2-7, with D unclear. Deletions cut 8 bases from V and 0 bases from J, with 11 bases between. The CDR3 consists of 13 residues. The germline V gene has CDR1 SGHAT and CDR2 FQNNGV. CDR3 loop: CASGQYSSYEQYF. The CDR3 DNA reads as TGTGCCAGCGGGCAGTATAGCTCCTACGAGCAGTACTTC.

The chain links TRBV19 to TRBJ2-7; TRBD2 is a possible D gene (7 bases). The V end lost 2 bases, the J end lost 6 bases, and 17 bases lay between the germline ends. The length of the CDR3 is 15 residues. Per germline, CDR1 LNHDA and CDR2 SQIVND (reference sequence). As DNA, the CDR3 is TGTGCCAGTAGTATAAATGGGGGGGCGGCATCCGAGCAGTACTTC. Its translation is CASSINGGAASEQYF. Together with reference TRBV19 and TRBJ2-7, the CDR3 gives the full variable domain: DGGITQSPKYLFRKEGQNVTLSCEQNLNHDAMYWYRQDPGQGLRLIYYSQIVNDFQKGDIAEGYSVSREKKESFPLTVTSAQKNPTAFYLCASSINGGAASEQYFGPGTRLTVT.

This sequence joins TRBV28 and TRBJ2-7; the D is unclear. V was trimmed by 5 bases and J by 2 bases, leaving 10 bases between them. Per germline, CDR1 MDHEN and CDR2 SYDVKM. The CDR3 has 13 residues. The DNA of the CDR3 is TGTGCCAGCAGTACCGCTAGTCCCTACGAGCAGTACTTC. Translation: CASSTASPYEQYF.

The V call is TRBV6-5, the J call TRBJ1-2; 7 bases line up with TRBD1. The V segment lost 5 bases and the J segment 0 bases; nucleotides outside the gene matches: 3. The CDR3 is 14 amino acids. Germline CDR1 MNHEY, CDR2 SVGAGI. This CDR3 reads CASSTGAANYGYTF. The CDR3 DNA follows: TGTGCCAGCAGTACAGGGGCAGCTAACTATGGCTACACCTTC.

The chain links TRBV3-1 (or the pseudogene TRBV3-2) to TRBJ1-1; perhaps TRBD1 as D (5 bases). Germline CDR1 LGHDT, CDR2 YNNKEL (reference sequence). The CDR3 is made up of 15 amino acids. Trimming shortened V by 5 bases and J by 0 bases, and 13 bases separated the two germline ends. In nucleotides, the CDR3 is TGTGCCAGCAGCTCCGGGACTGGATTGAACACTGAAGCTTTCTTT. Its protein product is CASSSGTGLNTEAFF.

The chain is built from TRBV7-8 and TRBJ2-3; D ambiguous. This CDR3 is built from 12 residues. The V gene lost 2 bases and the J gene lost 2 bases, with 2 bases spanning the gap. The germline V gene encodes CDR1 SGHVS and CDR2 FQNEAQ. This CDR3 reads CASSLLTDTQYF. CDR3 bases: TGTGCCAGCAGCTTACTCACAGATACGCAGTATTTT.

This clone was counted only a few times. The rearrangement joins TRBV28 to TRBJ1-2; D is ambiguous. V was pared by 8 bases and J by 4 bases, with 17 bases between. CDR1 is MDHEN and CDR2 is SYDVKM in the germline V gene. CDR3 length: 14 residues. The CDR3 sequence: CASGRVGPGYGYTF. The CDR3 DNA reads TGTGCCAGCGGCAGAGTCGGTCCGGGCTATGGCTACACCTTC.